This entry describes one T cell receptor beta chain. A second about 6 to 11 cycle PCR used barcoded and J-beta primers. TCRdb recomputed calls from the 5' RACE reads with MiXCR, one row per CDR3 protein. The repertoire consists of under 1,000,000 distinct CDR3 sequences, with more than 35% occurring once and the leading ten covering 15% to 20%. This entry comes from a study of blood T cells in healthy people across ages. The CDR3 runs to 15 residues. Germline CDR1 and CDR2: SNHLY and FYNNEI. The V end was cut by 4 bases, the J end by 2 bases, with 14 bases between. The rearrangement links TRBV2 to TRBJ1-2, with unresolved D. The specimen was blood. This TCR derives from an elderly man in good health. CDR3 in amino acids: CASSVLGMGNYGYTF. The CDR3 nucleotides are TGTGCCAGCAGTGTGTTGGGGATGGGAAACTATGGCTACACCTTC.